What follows is one T cell receptor beta chain and its context. Germline V CDR1 and CDR2: MGHRA, YSYEKL. CDR3 length: 14 residues. V dropped 3 bases and J dropped 1 base, with 9 bases sitting between them. This sample is drawn from a study of blood T cell repertoires in COVID-19. Background on the study: Italy, Spain and the United States were the sources of the convalescent and acute COVID-19 samples. T cells, B-cell-depleted T cells, or PBMCs provided the cDNA or gDNA that served as material.

How the authors handled the data: Cell counts per sample came from amplifying reference gene primers. Generated by immunoSEQ multiplex PCR, the TCRdb table keeps only in-frame clones and is missing some. The V and J calls and the clone size are those of that table, but D and trimming were determined from the DNA. Of 80,000 or so clones in the sample, approximately 80% were seen once. Sample: peripheral blood. This clonotype was obtained from an elderly man with acute or convalescent COVID-19. The V call is TRBV4-1, the J call TRBJ1-1; TRBD1 is a possible D gene (6 bases). CDR3 in DNA: TGCGCCAGCAGCCACTCGACAGGGAACACTGAAGCTTTCTTT. Protein: CASSHSTGNTEAFF.